These 7 T cell receptor beta chains originate from one sample sequenced in a study of T cells in Graves' hyperthyroidism and ophthalmopathy. TCR beta CDR3 sequences were amplified from RNA transcripts. A set of HTBI primers served as the primers for a first-round RT-PCR of the TCR CDR3. TCRdb itself ran the multiplex PCR reads through MiXCR, one entry per CDR3 protein. The sample includes nearly 750,000 distinct CDR3 sequences, approximately 36% of them seen just once. The sample comprised blood. The receptors originated from a woman aged 40 to 50 with Graves' hyperthyroidism.

In this sample, this clonotype turned up a few times. V and J are TRBV2 and TRBJ1-5; TRBD1 aligns across 7 bases. V trimming: 9 bases; J trimming: 7 bases; junction bases outside the gene matches: 12. The CDR3 is 14 residues long. Germline V gene lookup returns CDR1 SNHLY and CDR2 FYNNEI. The DNA of the CDR3 is TGTGCCAGTCGGACAGGAGGGTGGCGGCAGCCCCAGCATTTT. Translated, it gives CASRTGGWRQPQHF.

This chain uses TRBV13 with TRBJ2-2; the D is unclear. The germline V gene has CDR1 PRHDT and CDR2 FYEKMQ (reference sequence). The CDR3 covers 16 residues. V shed 4 bases and J shed 2 bases, with 14 bases lying between them. CDR3 residues: CASSSGSVDNTGELFF. The CDR3 nucleotides read TGTGCCAGCAGCTCCGGATCTGTGGACAACACCGGGGAGCTGTTTTTT.

A remark on this clonotype: A single base separates this from a much larger clone, so it may be a read error. This chain links TRBV9 with TRBJ2-5; 9 bases agree with TRBD1. This CDR3 spans 14 amino acids. V shed 7 bases, J shed 2 bases, and the junction held 6 bases outside the gene matches. Germline CDR1 and CDR2: SGDLS and YYNGEE. The chain's CDR3 is CASGFGTGQETQYF. As DNA, the CDR3 is TGTGCCAGCGGTTTCGGGACAGGGCAAGAGACCCAGTACTTC.

On this clonotype: This sequence may be a read error, since a much larger clone differs from it by one base. The chain links TRBV20-1 to TRBJ1-5; perhaps TRBD1 as D (5 bases). This CDR3 comprises 13 residues. V lost 2 bases and J 6 bases, leaving 11 bases between the germline ends. Germline V lookup: CDR1 DFQATT, CDR2 SNEGSKA (reference sequence). The CDR3 DNA follows: TGCAGTGCTAGAATGACAGTCACTCAGCCCCAGCATTTT. It specifies CSARMTVTQPQHF.

This clonotype was seen more than once but under ten times. This rearrangement joins TRBV11-2 to TRBJ2-2, with 11 nucleotides matching TRBD1. The CDR3 is 14 residues long. The germline CDR1 and CDR2 sequences are SGHAT and FQNNGV. Trimming cost V 5 bases and J 5 bases; bases outside gene matches: 1. DNA for the CDR3: TGTGCCAGCAGCGGACAGGGGGCTACCGGGGAGCTGTTTTTT. Residues: CASSGQGATGELFF.

This clonotype was seen ten or more times. V is TRBV7-2 and J is TRBJ1-5; no firm D call. CDR1 and CDR2 (germline): SGHTA, FQGNSA. The CDR3 has 14 amino acids. V was trimmed by 4 bases and J by 5 bases, leaving 12 bases between them. The CDR3 nucleotides read TGTGCCAGCAGCTCTCAATCGACCGATCAGCCCCAGCATTTT. Its translation: CASSSQSTDQPQHF.

The V call is TRBV7-3, the J call TRBJ1-1; D is ambiguous. The germline CDR1 and CDR2 sequences are SGHTA and FQGTGA. V lost 5 bases and J lost 8, with 15 bases in between. The CDR3 is 13 amino acids. CDR3 sequence: CASSVEEGREAFF. In DNA form, the CDR3 reads TGTGCCAGCAGCGTAGAAGAAGGCAGGGAAGCTTTCTTT.